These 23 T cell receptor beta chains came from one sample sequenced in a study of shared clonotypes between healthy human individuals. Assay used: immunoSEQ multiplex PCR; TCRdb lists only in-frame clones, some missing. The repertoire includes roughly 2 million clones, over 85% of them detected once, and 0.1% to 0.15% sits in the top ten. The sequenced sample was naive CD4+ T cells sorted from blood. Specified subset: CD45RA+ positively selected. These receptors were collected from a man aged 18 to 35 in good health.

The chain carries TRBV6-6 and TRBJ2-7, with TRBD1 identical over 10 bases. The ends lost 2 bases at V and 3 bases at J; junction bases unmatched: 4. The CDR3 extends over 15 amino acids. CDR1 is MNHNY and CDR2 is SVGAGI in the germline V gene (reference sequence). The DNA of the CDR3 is TGTGCCAGCAGTTACGGGACAGGGGAGTTCTACGAGCAGTACTTC. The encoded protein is CASSYGTGEFYEQYF.

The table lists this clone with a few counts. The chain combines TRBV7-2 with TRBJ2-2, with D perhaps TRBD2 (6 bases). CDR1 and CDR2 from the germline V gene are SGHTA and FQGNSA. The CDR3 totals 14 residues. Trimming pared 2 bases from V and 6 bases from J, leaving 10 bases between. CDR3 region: CASSLRLVSGELFF. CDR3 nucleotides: TGTGCCAGCAGCTTAAGACTAGTTTCCGGGGAGCTGTTTTTT.

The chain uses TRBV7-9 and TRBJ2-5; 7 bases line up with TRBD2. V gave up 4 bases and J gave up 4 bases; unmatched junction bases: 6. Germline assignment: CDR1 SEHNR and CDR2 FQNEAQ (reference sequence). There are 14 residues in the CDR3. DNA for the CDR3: TGTGCCAGCAGCTCCACTACTAGCGTAGAGACCCAGTACTTC. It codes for CASSSTTSVETQYF.

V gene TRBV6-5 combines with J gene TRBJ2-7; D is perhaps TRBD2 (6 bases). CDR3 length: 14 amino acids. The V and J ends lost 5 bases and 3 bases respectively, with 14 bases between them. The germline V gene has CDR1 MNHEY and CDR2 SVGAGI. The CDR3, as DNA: TGTGCCAGCAGTACTAGCTGGGGAGGCTACGAGCAGTACTTC. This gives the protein CASSTSWGGYEQYF.

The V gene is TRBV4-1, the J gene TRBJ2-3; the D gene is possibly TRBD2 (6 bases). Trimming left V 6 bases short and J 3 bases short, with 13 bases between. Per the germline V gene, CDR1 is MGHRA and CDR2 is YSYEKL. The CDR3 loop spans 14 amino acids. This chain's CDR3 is CASSALALTDTQYF. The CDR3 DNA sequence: TGCGCCAGCAGTGCTCTAGCGCTGACAGATACGCAGTATTTT.

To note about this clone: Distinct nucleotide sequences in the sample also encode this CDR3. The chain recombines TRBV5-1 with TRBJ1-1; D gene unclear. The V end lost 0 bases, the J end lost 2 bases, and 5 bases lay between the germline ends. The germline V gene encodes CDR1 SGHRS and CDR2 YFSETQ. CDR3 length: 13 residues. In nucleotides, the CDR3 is TGCGCCAGCAGCTTGGGACTTAACACTGAAGCTTTCTTT. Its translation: CASSLGLNTEAFF.

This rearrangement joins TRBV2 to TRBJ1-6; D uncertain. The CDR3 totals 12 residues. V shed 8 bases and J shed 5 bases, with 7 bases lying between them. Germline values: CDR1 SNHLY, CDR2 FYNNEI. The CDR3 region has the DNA TGTGCCAGCCATAGTGATAATTCACCCCTCCACTTT. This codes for CASHSDNSPLHF.

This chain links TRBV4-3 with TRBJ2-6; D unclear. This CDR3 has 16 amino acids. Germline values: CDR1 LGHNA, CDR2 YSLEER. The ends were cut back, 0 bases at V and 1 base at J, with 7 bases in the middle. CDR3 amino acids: CASSQEGVSGANVLTF. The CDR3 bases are TGCGCCAGCAGCCAAGAGGGTGTGTCTGGGGCCAACGTCCTGACTTTC.

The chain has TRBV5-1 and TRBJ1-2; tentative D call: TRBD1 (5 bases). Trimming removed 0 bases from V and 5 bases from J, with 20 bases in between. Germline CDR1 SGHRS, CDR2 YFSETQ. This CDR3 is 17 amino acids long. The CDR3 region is CASSLASTGGVWYGYTF. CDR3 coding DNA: TGCGCCAGCAGCTTGGCTTCTACAGGCGGGGTGTGGTATGGCTACACCTTC.

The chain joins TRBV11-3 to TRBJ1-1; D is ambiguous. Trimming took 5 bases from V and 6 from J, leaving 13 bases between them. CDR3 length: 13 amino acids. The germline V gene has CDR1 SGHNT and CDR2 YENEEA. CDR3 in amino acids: CASSLDGSAEAFF. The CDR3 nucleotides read TGTGCCAGCAGCCTGGACGGGAGCGCTGAAGCTTTCTTT.

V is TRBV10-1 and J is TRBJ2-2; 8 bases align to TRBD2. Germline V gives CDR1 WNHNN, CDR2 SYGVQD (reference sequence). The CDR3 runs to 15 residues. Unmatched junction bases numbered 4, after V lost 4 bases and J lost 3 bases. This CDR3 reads CASSATLADTGELFF. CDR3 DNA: TGCGCCAGCAGTGCGACACTAGCGGACACCGGGGAGCTGTTTTTT.

This CDR3 is CASSAWTGENSPLHF. The CDR3, as DNA: TGTGCCAGCAGCGCATGGACAGGGGAAAATTCACCCCTCCACTTT. V usage is TRBV9 and J usage is TRBJ1-6; TRBD1 aligns across 9 bases. Germline V CDR1 and CDR2: SGDLS, YYNGEE. This CDR3 has 15 amino acids. The V and J ends lost 3 bases and 7 bases, in that order; junction bases with no gene match: 5.

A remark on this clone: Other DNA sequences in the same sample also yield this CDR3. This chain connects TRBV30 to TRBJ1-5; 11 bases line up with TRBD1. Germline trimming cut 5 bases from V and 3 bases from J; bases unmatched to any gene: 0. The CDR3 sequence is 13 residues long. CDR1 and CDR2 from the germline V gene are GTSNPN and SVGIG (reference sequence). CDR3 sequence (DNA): TGTGCCTGGGGACAGGGGGCCAATCAGCCCCAGCATTTT. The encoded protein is CAWGQGANQPQHF.

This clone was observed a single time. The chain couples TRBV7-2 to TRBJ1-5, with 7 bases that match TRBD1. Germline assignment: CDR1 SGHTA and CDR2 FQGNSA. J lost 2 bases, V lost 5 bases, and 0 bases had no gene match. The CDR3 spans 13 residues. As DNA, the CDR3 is TGTGCCAGCAGCACAGGGGGCAATCAGCCCCAGCATTTT. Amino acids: CASSTGGNQPQHF.

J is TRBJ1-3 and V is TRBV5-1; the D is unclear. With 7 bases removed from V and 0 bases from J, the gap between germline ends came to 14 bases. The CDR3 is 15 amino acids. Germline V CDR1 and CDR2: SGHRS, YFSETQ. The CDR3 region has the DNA TGCGCCAGCGGGGATCCGGCCAGCTCTGGAAACACCATATATTTT. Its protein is CASGDPASSGNTIYF.

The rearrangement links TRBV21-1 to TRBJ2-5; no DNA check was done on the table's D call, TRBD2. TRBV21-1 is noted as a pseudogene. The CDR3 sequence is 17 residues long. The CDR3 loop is CASSPKGRLGSQETQYF. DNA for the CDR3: TGTGCCAGCAGCCCGAAAGGAAGGCTAGGCAGCCAAGAGACCCAGTACTTC.

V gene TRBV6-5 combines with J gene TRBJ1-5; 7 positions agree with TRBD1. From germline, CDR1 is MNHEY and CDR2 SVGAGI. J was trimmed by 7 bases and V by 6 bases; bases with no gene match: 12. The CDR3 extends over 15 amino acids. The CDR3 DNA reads TGTGCCAGCAGCCGAGGGGAGAGGGGGCAACAGCCCCAGCATTTT. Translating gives CASSRGERGQQPQHF.

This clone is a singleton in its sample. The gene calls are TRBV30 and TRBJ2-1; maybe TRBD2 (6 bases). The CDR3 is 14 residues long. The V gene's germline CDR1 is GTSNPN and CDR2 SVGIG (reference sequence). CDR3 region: CAAGGDSSYNEQFF. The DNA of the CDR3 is TGTGCAGCAGGAGGGGATAGCTCCTACAATGAGCAGTTCTTC.

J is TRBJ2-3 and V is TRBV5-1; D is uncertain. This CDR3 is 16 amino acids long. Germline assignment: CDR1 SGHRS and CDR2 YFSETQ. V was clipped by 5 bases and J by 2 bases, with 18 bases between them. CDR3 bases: TGCGCCAGCAGTCCGGCGGCGGCAGGTCACACAGATACGCAGTATTTT. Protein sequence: CASSPAAAGHTDTQYF. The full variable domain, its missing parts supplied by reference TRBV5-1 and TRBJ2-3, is KAGVTQTPRYLIKTRGQQVTLSCSPISGHRSVSWYQQTPGQGLQFLFEYFSETQRNKGNFPGRFSGRQFSNSRSEMNVSTLELGDSALYLCASSPAAAGHTDTQYFGPGTRLTVL.

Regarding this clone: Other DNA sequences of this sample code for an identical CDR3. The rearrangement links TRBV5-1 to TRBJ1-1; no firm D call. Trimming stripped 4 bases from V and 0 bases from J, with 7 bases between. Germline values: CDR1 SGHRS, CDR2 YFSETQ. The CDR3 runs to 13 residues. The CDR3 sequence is CASSLDVNTEAFF. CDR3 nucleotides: TGCGCCAGCAGCCTCGACGTGAACACTGAAGCTTTCTTT.

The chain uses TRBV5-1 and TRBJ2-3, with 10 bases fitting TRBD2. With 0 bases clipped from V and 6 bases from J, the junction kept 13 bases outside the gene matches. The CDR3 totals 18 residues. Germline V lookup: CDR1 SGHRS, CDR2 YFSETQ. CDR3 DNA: TGCGCCAGCAGCTTGGTATCGGCTAGCGGGGGAATGGTGGATACGCAGTATTTT. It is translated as CASSLVSASGGMVDTQYF.

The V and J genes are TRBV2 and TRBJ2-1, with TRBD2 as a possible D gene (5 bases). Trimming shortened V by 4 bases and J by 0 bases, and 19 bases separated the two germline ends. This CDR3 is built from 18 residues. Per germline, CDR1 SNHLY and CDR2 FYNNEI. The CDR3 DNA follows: TGTGCCAGCAGTGGCCCCCTACTACCCACTAGCTCCTACAATGAGCAGTTCTTC. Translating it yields CASSGPLLPTSSYNEQFF.

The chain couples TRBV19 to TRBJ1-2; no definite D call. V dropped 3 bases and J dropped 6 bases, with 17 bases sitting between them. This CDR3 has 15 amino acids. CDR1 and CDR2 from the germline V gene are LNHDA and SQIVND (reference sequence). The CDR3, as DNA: TGTGCCAGTAGTATCCTCTCGGGCGGCACCAATGGCTACACCTTC. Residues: CASSILSGGTNGYTF.